The 15 T cell receptor beta chains listed next were all sequenced from one sample in a study of glioma-infiltrating T cells after dendritic cell vaccination. Using immunoSEQ multiplex PCR, the repertoire was profiled, and TCRdb retains in-frame clones only, with some absent. Of roughly 68,000 clones in the sample, 80% to 85% are singletons; the top ten hold 7% to 10%. The source material was blood, sampled before dendritic cell vaccination. Receptor source: a human donor with glioblastoma.

The J gene is TRBJ1-1, the V gene TRBV6-1; the D is unclear. This CDR3 contains 14 residues. The V gene lost 4 bases and the J gene lost 8 bases, with 17 bases spanning the gap. The germline gives CDR1 MNHNS, CDR2 SASEGT. The chain's CDR3 is CASSVVEYAVEAFF. CDR3 nucleotide sequence: TGTGCCAGCAGTGTGGTTGAGTACGCTGTAGAAGCTTTCTTT.

This sequence joins TRBV9 and TRBJ2-7; TRBD2 agrees at 8 bases. V was clipped by 7 bases and J by 2 bases; unmatched bases: 11. The CDR3 has 15 amino acids. Germline V lookup: CDR1 SGDLS, CDR2 YYNGEE. In DNA, the CDR3 is TGTGCCAGCGGGGCCGGGACTAGTTACCCCTACGAGCAGTACTTC. As protein: CASGAGTSYPYEQYF.

The chain carries TRBV30 and TRBJ1-2; unclear D gene. Trimming removed 4 bases at V and 5 bases at J, with 17 bases between. Looked up from germline, CDR1 is GTSNPN and CDR2 is SVGIG (reference sequence). CDR3 length equals 14 residues. The CDR3 sequence: CAWTPLRGSYGYTF. In nucleotides, the CDR3 is TGTGCCTGGACCCCCTTGAGAGGTTCTTATGGCTACACCTTC.

The genes are TRBV7-9 and TRBJ2-5; 9 bases align to TRBD2. The CDR3 covers 15 residues. Per germline, CDR1 SEHNR and CDR2 FQNEAQ (reference sequence). J was trimmed by 5 bases and V by 3 bases; bases with no gene match: 7. The CDR3 loop is CASSFPGTSTETQYF. CDR3 bases: TGTGCCAGCAGCTTCCCTGGGACTAGCACGGAGACCCAGTACTTC.

The rearrangement links TRBV7-9 to TRBJ2-5; D ambiguous. This CDR3 region has 13 residues. Germline V lookup: CDR1 SEHNR, CDR2 FQNEAQ (reference sequence). The V end lost 7 bases, the J end lost 5 bases, and 14 bases lay between the germline ends. CDR3 DNA: TGTGCCAGCATCCCGCGGCGTTCGGAGACCCAGTACTTC. As protein: CASIPRRSETQYF. The entire variable domain, with the rest obtained from reference TRBV7-9 and TRBJ2-5, is as follows: DTGVSQNPRHKITKRGQNVTFRCDPISEHNRLYWYRQTLGQGPEFLTYFQNEAQLEKSRLLSDRFSAERPKGSFSTLEIQRTEQGDSAMYLCASIPRRSETQYFGPGTRLLVL.

The chain uses TRBV2 and TRBJ2-3, with a weak D call TRBD1 (5 bases). Germline values: CDR1 SNHLY, CDR2 FYNNEI. This CDR3 contains 14 residues. V gave up 7 bases and J gave up 5 bases, with 16 bases separating them. The DNA of the CDR3 is TGTGCCAGCAATCTGGGAACAGGATTAGATACGCAGTATTTT. Protein: CASNLGTGLDTQYF.

The chain's CDR3 is CASSPGGRANTNIQYF. As DNA, the CDR3 is TGTGCCAGCAGCCCTGGGGGCAGGGCGAATACAAACATTCAGTACTTC. The chain carries TRBV11-3 and TRBJ2-4; a weak D match, TRBD1 (6 bases). This CDR3 comprises 16 residues. Germline loops: CDR1 SGHNT, CDR2 YENEEA. V lost 5 bases and J 6 bases, leaving 20 bases between the germline ends.

J is TRBJ2-1 and V is TRBV5-1; 13 nucleotides match TRBD2. The CDR3 runs to 18 residues. CDR1 and CDR2 from the germline V gene are SGHRS and YFSETQ. J gave up 1 base and V 0 bases, and 4 bases lay outside the gene matches. The CDR3 loop is CASSLELAGGLSYNEQFF. The CDR3 DNA sequence: TGCGCCAGCAGCTTGGAACTAGCGGGGGGGCTTTCCTACAATGAGCAGTTCTTC.

The rearrangement links TRBV5-1 to TRBJ1-2, with 9 bases matching TRBD1. Germline-derived CDR1 and CDR2 are SGHRS and YFSETQ. This CDR3 contains 15 residues. Germline trimming cut 4 bases from V and 2 bases from J; bases unmatched to any gene: 6. As DNA, the CDR3 is TGCGCCAGCAGCCTAGGGGACAGGGACAACTATGGCTACACCTTC. Protein: CASSLGDRDNYGYTF.

This clone was counted a single time. CDR3 sequence: CASSQLSQGAHGYTF. The CDR3 bases are TGCGCCAGCAGCCAGTTAAGCCAGGGGGCACATGGCTACACCTTC. The chain employs TRBV4-1 and TRBJ1-2; 8 bases line up with TRBD1. Germline V CDR1 and CDR2: MGHRA, YSYEKL. Unmatched junction bases numbered 9, after V lost 3 bases and J lost 6 bases. This CDR3 spans 15 amino acids.

The J gene is TRBJ1-2, the V gene TRBV6-1; 8 bases align to TRBD1. V trimming: 0 bases; J trimming: 5 bases; junction bases outside the gene matches: 8. This CDR3 comprises 16 residues. CDR1 and CDR2 (germline): MNHNS, SASEGT. CDR3 loop: CASSEADRTGPYGYTF. The CDR3 DNA reads as TGTGCCAGCAGTGAAGCGGATAGGACAGGGCCATATGGCTACACCTTC.

The CDR3 region has the DNA TGTGCCAGCAGCTTCTCTCGGACTAGCGGGGGGGCGAACACCGGGGAGCTGTTTTTT. This encodes CASSFSRTSGGANTGELFF. This chain connects TRBV5-6 to TRBJ2-2, with TRBD2 identical over 15 bases. Germline V gene sequence: CDR1 SGHDT, CDR2 YYEEEE. After removal of 2 bases from V and 0 bases from J, the junction contained 5 bases not matched to a gene. There are 19 residues in the CDR3.

The chain uses TRBV6-4 and TRBJ2-3, with TRBD2 matching 12 bases. This CDR3 has 16 residues. From germline, CDR1 is MRHNA and CDR2 SNTAGT. Trimming at V came to 4 bases and at J to 3 bases, leaving 5 bases not matched to a gene. In DNA, the CDR3 is TGTGCCAGCAGTGCACTAGCGGGGGGACCGACAGATACGCAGTATTTT. This codes for CASSALAGGPTDTQYF.

The chain couples TRBV27 to TRBJ1-4; 8 bases fit TRBD1. CDR1 is MNHEY and CDR2 is SMNVEV in the germline V gene (reference sequence). V gave up 3 bases and J gave up 5 bases; unmatched junction bases: 11. This CDR3 is built from 17 residues. CDR3 DNA: TGTGCCAGCAGTTTCACCGGGACAGGCCTTTTAAATGAAAAACTGTTTTTT. Translated, it gives CASSFTGTGLLNEKLFF.

The chain couples TRBV7-6 to TRBJ2-3; TRBD2 matches at 7 bases. CDR3 length: 15 residues. J was trimmed by 4 bases and V by 0 bases; bases with no gene match: 4. Germline V gene data show CDR1 as SGHVS and CDR2 as FNYEAQ. The CDR3 sequence is CASSLAGTMADTQYF. Here the CDR3 DNA reads TGTGCCAGCAGCTTAGCGGGGACTATGGCAGATACGCAGTATTTT. The full variable domain, its missing parts supplied by reference TRBV7-6 and TRBJ2-3, is GAGVSQSPRYKVTKRGQDVALRCDPISGHVSLYWYRQALGQGPEFLTYFNYEAQQDKSGLPNDRFSAERPEGSISTLTIQRTEQRDSAMYRCASSLAGTMADTQYFGPGTRLTVL.